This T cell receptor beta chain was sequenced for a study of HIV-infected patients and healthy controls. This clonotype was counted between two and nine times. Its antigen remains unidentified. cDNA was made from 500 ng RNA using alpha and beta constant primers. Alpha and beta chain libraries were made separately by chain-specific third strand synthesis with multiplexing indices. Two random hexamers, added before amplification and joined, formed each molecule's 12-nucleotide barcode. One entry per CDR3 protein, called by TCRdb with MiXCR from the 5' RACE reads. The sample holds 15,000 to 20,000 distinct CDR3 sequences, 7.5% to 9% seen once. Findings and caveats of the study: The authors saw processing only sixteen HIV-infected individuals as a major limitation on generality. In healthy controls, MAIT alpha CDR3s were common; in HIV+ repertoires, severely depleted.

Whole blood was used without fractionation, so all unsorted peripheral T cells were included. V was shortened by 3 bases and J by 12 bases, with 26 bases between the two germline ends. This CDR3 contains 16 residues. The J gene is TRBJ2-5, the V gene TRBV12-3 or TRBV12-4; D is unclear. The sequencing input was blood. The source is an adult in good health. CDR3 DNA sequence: TGTGCCAGCAGTTTTAAATCCTTCGAGAGTAGCCCCTCCAAGTACTTC. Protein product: CASSFKSFESSPSKYF.